This note documents a single T cell receptor beta chain sequence. V shed 3 bases and J 5 bases; nucleotides not matched to a gene: 11. Germline V gene sequence: CDR1 WNHNN, CDR2 SYGVQD (reference sequence). The CDR3 loop spans 16 amino acids. This sample was included in a study of cytomegalovirus exposure and HLA in healthy donors. These donors, healthy bone marrow donors, were studied. Researchers ran the PCR with 60 Vbeta and 13 Jbeta primers. Only in-frame clones appear in the TCRdb table, and some are missing; sequencing was by immunoSEQ multiplex PCR. The sample has roughly 120,000 clones, about 76% seen once.

Sequencing was carried out using PBMCs. The TCR originated in a woman aged 30 to 39 in good health and CMV-seronegative. V usage is TRBV10-1 and J usage is TRBJ2-3, with TRBD2 matching over 7 bases. CDR3 amino acids: CASSDSSGTLGDTQYF. CDR3 in DNA: TGCGCCAGCAGTGATTCTAGCGGCACCCTCGGAGATACGCAGTATTTT.